This is a list of T cell receptor beta chains from one sample in a study of cytomegalovirus exposure and HLA in healthy donors. Some clones are missing from TCRdb's copy, which holds only in-frame ones; the method was immunoSEQ multiplex PCR. Altogether fewer than 300,000 clones are present, approximately 88% being singletons, with the ten largest covering approximately 0.9%. Sequences were obtained from PBMCs. The receptors originated from a woman younger than 35 in good health and CMV-seronegative. Each CDR3 is given with its conserved first and last residue. Fields, in order: CDR3 protein, CDR3 DNA, clone size, D gene, V gene, J gene. D genes are given only for firm matches. Some rows mark clone size as missing; the rest say once, few, many or name a class of expanded clone.

CDR3aa: CASKAGGTTNEKLFF; CDR3nt: TGTGCCAGCAAGGCAGGGGGCACGACTAATGAAAAACTGTTTTTT; abundance: NA; d_gene: TRBD1; v_gene: TRBV2; j_gene: TRBJ1-4
CDR3aa: CASSVDASGRKNEQFF; CDR3nt: TGTGCCAGCAGCGTAGACGCTAGCGGGAGGAAGAATGAGCAGTTCTTC; abundance: NA; d_gene: TRBD2; v_gene: TRBV9; j_gene: TRBJ2-1
CDR3aa: CATSWGPATNEKLFF; CDR3nt: TGTGCCACCAGTTGGGGGCCTGCAACTAATGAAAAACTGTTTTTT; abundance: once; d_gene: NA; v_gene: TRBV6-5; j_gene: TRBJ1-4
CDR3aa: CASRDRDSSF; CDR3nt: TGTGCCAGCAGGGACCGGGACAGCTCCTTC; abundance: NA; d_gene: TRBD1; v_gene: TRBV6-1; j_gene: TRBJ2-7
CDR3aa: CASSLATGVDEQYF; CDR3nt: TGTGCCAGCAGCTTAGCAACGGGAGTGGACGAGCAGTACTTC; abundance: few; d_gene: NA; v_gene: TRBV11-1; j_gene: TRBJ2-7
CDR3aa: CASTSGGTSGYNEQFF; CDR3nt: TGTGCCAGCACCTCCGGAGGGACTAGCGGATACAATGAGCAGTTCTTC; abundance: once; d_gene: TRBD2; v_gene: TRBV28; j_gene: TRBJ2-1
CDR3aa: CASSVDRARRFF; CDR3nt: TGTGCCAGTAGTGTAGACAGGGCCAGGCGGTTCTTC; abundance: NA; d_gene: TRBD1; v_gene: TRBV19; j_gene: TRBJ2-1
CDR3aa: CASSGRLAAGQFF; CDR3nt: TGTGCCAGCAGCGGCCGACTAGCCGCCGGTCAGTTCTTC; abundance: NA; d_gene: TRBD2; v_gene: TRBV9; j_gene: TRBJ2-1
CDR3aa: CASNRDWNSPLHF; CDR3nt: TGTGCCAGTAATCGGGACTGGAATTCACCCCTCCACTTT; abundance: NA; d_gene: NA; v_gene: TRBV19; j_gene: TRBJ1-6
CDR3aa: CASSTRGSSYNEQFF; CDR3nt: TGTGCCAGCAGCACTAGGGGGAGCTCCTACAATGAGCAGTTCTTC; abundance: NA; d_gene: NA; v_gene: TRBV7-9; j_gene: TRBJ2-1
CDR3aa: CASRPGLSSYEQYF; CDR3nt: TGTGCCAGCAGACCAGGACTAAGCTCCTACGAGCAGTACTTC; abundance: NA; d_gene: NA; v_gene: TRBV27; j_gene: TRBJ2-7
CDR3aa: CASSQDYNTNEKLFF; CDR3nt: TGCGCCAGCAGCCAAGATTACAACACAAATGAAAAACTGTTTTTT; abundance: once; d_gene: NA; v_gene: TRBV4-3; j_gene: TRBJ1-4
CDR3aa: CASSVVEGRVNEKLFF; CDR3nt: TGTGCCAGCAGCGTAGTGGAGGGCAGGGTTAATGAAAAACTGTTTTTT; abundance: NA; d_gene: NA; v_gene: TRBV9; j_gene: TRBJ1-4
CDR3aa: CASSYHGEQYF; CDR3nt: TGTGCCAGCAGTTATCACGGCGAGCAGTACTTC; abundance: NA; d_gene: NA; v_gene: TRBV28; j_gene: TRBJ2-7
CDR3aa: CASSRTGIWETQYF; CDR3nt: TGTGCCAGCAGCCGGACAGGGATTTGGGAGACCCAGTACTTC; abundance: NA; d_gene: TRBD1; v_gene: TRBV28; j_gene: TRBJ2-5
CDR3aa: CASSPGTGGDEQFF; CDR3nt: TGTGCCAGCAGCCCCGGGACAGGGGGCGATGAGCAGTTCTTC; abundance: NA; d_gene: TRBD1; v_gene: TRBV6-4; j_gene: TRBJ2-1
CDR3aa: CATSRDRVADTQYF; CDR3nt: TGTGCCACCAGCAGAGACAGGGTCGCAGATACGCAGTATTTT; abundance: once; d_gene: NA; v_gene: TRBV15; j_gene: TRBJ2-3
CDR3aa: CATSRGSGRTSTDTQYF; CDR3nt: TGTGCCACCAGCAGAGGATCAGGCAGAACTAGCACAGATACGCAGTATTTT; abundance: NA; d_gene: NA; v_gene: TRBV15; j_gene: TRBJ2-3
CDR3aa: CASSYGTASPNYEQYF; CDR3nt: TGTGCCAGCAGTTACGGGACTGCCTCCCCCAACTACGAGCAGTACTTC; abundance: NA; d_gene: NA; v_gene: TRBV6-5; j_gene: TRBJ2-7
CDR3aa: CASSSYRATNEKLFF; CDR3nt: TGTGCCAGCAGTTCCTACAGGGCAACTAATGAAAAACTGTTTTTT; abundance: NA; d_gene: NA; v_gene: TRBV27; j_gene: TRBJ1-4